These T cell receptor beta chains were read from a single sample in a study of Ad26.COV2.S vaccination and SARS-CoV-2 variants. Repertoires were generated with immunoSEQ multiplex PCR, while TCRdb's copy carries only in-frame clones and drops some. The sample shows roughly 380,000 clones, about 91% of them seen only once. Source: peripheral blood, taken after recovery from COVID-19. The receptor set was obtained from a human donor who had recovered from COVID-19. Both conserved end residues are part of each CDR3. The D gene is left open where the match is weak. Clone size, where shown, is once, few, many, or a class for clones that have expanded.

NA	TRBV10-3	NA	TRBJ1-6	CAISVAGNSPLHF	TGTGCCATCAGTGTGGCAGGGAATTCACCCCTCCACTTT
NA	TRBV19	NA	TRBJ1-2	CASTQSLYGYTF	TGTGCCAGTACCCAGAGCCTCTATGGCTACACCTTC
TRBD1	TRBV6-5	once	TRBJ1-5	CASGQGAGQPQHF	TGTGCCAGCGGACAGGGGGCAGGTCAGCCCCAGCATTTT
TRBD1	TRBV12-5	NA	TRBJ2-2	CASGLTGAVSNTGELFF	TGTGCTAGTGGTTTGACAGGGGCCGTATCGAACACCGGGGAGCTGTTTTTT
NA	TRBV6-5	NA	TRBJ2-3	CATSNTDTQYF	TGTGCCACCAGTAACACAGATACGCAGTATTTT
TRBD1	TRBV7-3	NA	TRBJ2-7	CASSFLNRQGVLHEQYF	TGTGCCAGCAGCTTTTTAAACCGACAGGGGGTATTGCACGAGCAGTACTTC
NA	TRBV3-1/TRBV3-2	NA	TRBJ2-2	CASSPQGVNGELFF	TGTGCCAGCAGCCCGCAAGGGGTTAACGGGGAGCTGTTTTTT
TRBD2	TRBV7-2	few	TRBJ2-7	CASSYSPTSGGAYEQYF	TGTGCCAGCAGCTACTCACCGACTAGCGGGGGGGCCTACGAGCAGTACTTC
TRBD1	TRBV7-9	once	TRBJ2-2	CASSSDREITGELFF	TGTGCCAGCAGCTCCGACAGGGAAATCACCGGGGAGCTGTTTTTT
NA	TRBV4-1	NA	TRBJ1-1	CASLNTEAFF	TGCGCCAGTCTGAACACTGAAGCTTTCTTT
NA	TRBV7-5	NA	TRBJ2-1	CARSLRGVYNEQFF	TGTGCCAGAAGCTTACGGGGTGTCTACAATGAGCAGTTCTTC
NA	TRBV5-1	NA	TRBJ2-7	CASSPGTASSYEQYF	TGCGCCAGCAGTCCCGGGACGGCGAGCTCCTACGAGCAGTACTTC
NA	TRBV11-2	NA	TRBJ2-3	CASSLVRQESTDTQYF	TGTGCCAGCAGCTTAGTTCGGCAGGAAAGCACAGATACGCAGTATTTT
NA	TRBV20-1	NA	TRBJ2-1	CSARESAQFF	TGCAGTGCTAGAGAATCGGCGCAGTTCTTC
TRBD1	TRBV5-1	NA	TRBJ2-7	CASSWGTGWYEQYF	TGCGCCAGCAGCTGGGGGACAGGGTGGTACGAGCAGTACTTC
NA	TRBV29-1	NA	TRBJ2-2	CSAPFQGNTGELFF	TGCAGCGCTCCCTTCCAGGGGAACACCGGGGAGCTGTTTTTT
NA	TRBV6-5	NA	TRBJ1-5	CASSYAGMDQPQHF	TGTGCCAGCAGTTACGCAGGGATGGATCAGCCCCAGCATTTT
TRBD1	TRBV7-9	NA	TRBJ2-5	CASILRQGPKETQYF	TGTGCCAGCATTCTAAGACAGGGTCCTAAAGAGACCCAGTACTTC
NA	TRBV21-1	NA	TRBJ2-7	CASSIVRRGEVEQYF	TGTGCCAGCAGCATAGTACGTCGGGGTGAGGTCGAGCAGTACTTC
TRBD1	TRBV19	NA	TRBJ2-7	CASRPTGQSYEQYF	TGTGCCAGTAGGCCGACAGGGCAGTCCTACGAGCAGTACTTC
NA	TRBV4-3	NA	TRBJ1-6	CASSQDHGPSPLHF	TGCGCCAGCAGCCAAGATCACGGCCCTTCACCCCTCCACTTT
TRBD1	TRBV5-4	NA	TRBJ1-5	CASSAGQSSNQPQHF	TGTGCCAGCAGCGCGGGACAGTCTAGCAATCAGCCCCAGCATTTT
TRBD1	TRBV5-1	NA	TRBJ2-3	CASSHRQGEDTQYF	TGCGCCAGCAGCCATCGACAGGGAGAAGATACGCAGTATTTT
NA	TRBV24-1	NA	TRBJ2-5	CATSDRRGTQYF	TGTGCCACCAGTGACCGCCGGGGGACCCAGTACTTC
NA	TRBV7-6	NA	TRBJ1-3	CASSYNKNTIYF	TGTGCCAGCAGCTACAACAAGAACACCATATATTTT
TRBD1	TRBV27	NA	TRBJ1-1	CASSLPNRGEAFF	TGTGCCAGCAGTTTACCTAACAGGGGTGAAGCTTTCTTT
NA	TRBV7-9	NA	TRBJ1-4	CASSNVGDNNEKLFF	TGTGCCAGCAGTAATGTCGGGGATAATAATGAAAAACTGTTTTTT
NA	TRBV6-2/TRBV6-3	NA	TRBJ1-5	CASSYGSGQPQHF	TGTGCCAGCAGTTACGGGTCGGGTCAGCCCCAGCATTTT
NA	TRBV15	NA	TRBJ1-3	CATSDTSSGNTIYF	TGTGCCACCTCGGACACATCCTCTGGAAACACCATATATTTT
TRBD2	TRBV7-2	once	TRBJ2-3	CASSPGGVGTDTQYF	TGTGCCAGCAGCCCGGGGGGGGTTGGAACAGATACGCAGTATTTT
TRBD2	TRBV2	once	TRBJ2-3	CASSVPGLAGGSTDTQYF	TGTGCCAGCAGTGTCCCGGGACTAGCGGGGGGCTCCACAGATACGCAGTATTTT
TRBD1	TRBV10-3	NA	TRBJ1-5	CAISPQGGNQPQHF	TGTGCCATCAGTCCCCAGGGGGGCAATCAGCCCCAGCATTTT
NA	TRBV19	NA	TRBJ1-2	CASSPPQPGLFYGYTF	TGTGCCAGTAGTCCGCCGCAGCCAGGCCTTTTCTATGGCTACACCTTC
NA	TRBV7-9	NA	TRBJ2-2	CASSSPYRPTNTGELFF	TGTGCCAGCAGCTCCCCCTACAGGCCTACGAACACCGGGGAGCTGTTTTTT
TRBD2	TRBV7-9	NA	TRBJ2-1	CASSLGPGGLSNEQFF	TGTGCCAGCAGCTTAGGCCCGGGGGGTCTGAGTAATGAGCAGTTCTTC
NA	TRBV4-3	NA	TRBJ2-7	CASSQDLVRTRYEQYF	TGCGCCAGCAGCCAAGATCTGGTGCGGACCCGCTACGAGCAGTACTTC
NA	TRBV19	NA	TRBJ2-3	CASSISQSTDTQYF	TGTGCCAGTAGTATCTCACAGAGCACAGATACGCAGTATTTT
TRBD2	TRBV7-2	once	TRBJ2-3	CASSFSGISTDTQYF	TGTGCCAGCAGCTTCAGCGGGATTAGCACAGATACGCAGTATTTT
NA	TRBV27	NA	TRBJ2-5	CASSLLDSRTETQYF	TGTGCCAGCAGTTTACTGGACAGTCGAACGGAGACCCAGTACTTC
NA	TRBV6-4	NA	TRBJ2-7	CASRAGEQYF	TGTGCCAGCAGGGCGGGCGAGCAGTACTTC
NA	TRBV11-2	NA	TRBJ2-3	CASIGRGSYTDTQYF	TGTGCCAGCATCGGCAGAGGCAGTTACACAGATACGCAGTATTTT
NA	TRBV5-6	NA	TRBJ1-2	CASSLQGKLYGYTF	TGTGCCAGCAGTCTACAGGGAAAGCTCTATGGCTACACCTTC
NA	TRBV21-1	few	TRBJ2-3	CASSGRGASTDTQYF	TGTGCCAGCAGCGGGAGAGGAGCGAGCACAGATACGCAGTATTTT
NA	TRBV6-5	NA	TRBJ1-4	CASISTGGGEKLFF	TGTGCCAGCATCTCAACAGGAGGAGGGGAAAAACTGTTTTTT
TRBD1	TRBV5-6	NA	TRBJ1-2	CASSLWRQGTGNYGYTF	TGTGCCAGCAGCTTGTGGAGACAGGGCACGGGAAACTATGGCTACACCTTC
NA	TRBV12-3/TRBV12-4	NA	TRBJ2-1	CATLLYNEQFF	TGTGCCACCCTCCTTTACAATGAGCAGTTCTTC